Listed below are T cell receptor beta chains from one sample, sequenced in a study of blood T cells in healthy people across ages. Each CDR3 protein gets one entry after TCRdb re-called the 5' RACE reads with MiXCR. The sample yields about 970,000 distinct CDR3 sequences, roughly 47% seen once. Specimen: blood. These receptors were taken from a woman aged 55-70 years in good health. Both conserved end residues are trimmed from each CDR3. The order of the fields is J gene, V gene, CDR3 length, CDR3 protein.

>TRBJ2-2|TRBV4-1|10
ASSQRPGELF
>TRBJ1-2|TRBV30|12
AWSVYTANYGYT
>TRBJ1-2|TRBV25-1|13
ASSDLGQGAYGYT
>TRBJ2-3|TRBV20-1|11
SASRDPTDTQY
>TRBJ1-5|TRBV12-3/TRBV12-4|10
ASSLVDQPQH
>TRBJ1-4|TRBV29-1|11
SVDPGAGEKLF
>TRBJ1-2|TRBV7-2|13
ASSPRQGLNYGYT
>TRBJ2-3|TRBV20-1|9
SATATDTQY
>TRBJ2-3|TRBV21-1|11
ASTCRPDCTQY
>TRBJ2-2|TRBV20-1|13
SAKPGLAGPGELF
>TRBJ2-4|TRBV4-1|15
ASSQPTDGLAKNIQY
>TRBJ1-4|TRBV28|11
ASKRETNEKLF
>TRBJ2-1|TRBV4-1|12
ASSQRGFDNEQF
>TRBJ2-7|TRBV6-1|15
ASSEAGWGTPSYEQY
>TRBJ1-2|TRBV12-3/TRBV12-4|10
ASTTLGHGYT
>TRBJ2-5|TRBV29-1|10
SVEEGDEAQY
>TRBJ2-7|TRBV9|13
ASSEYGGLAGVEY
>TRBJ1-2|TRBV12-3/TRBV12-4|12
ASSLQGRIDGYT
>TRBJ2-7|TRBV11-1|10
ASSGPPYEQY
>TRBJ1-6|TRBV28|10
ASSLQVPPLH
>TRBJ2-7|TRBV7-9|10
ASRLGGLEQY
>TRBJ1-1|TRBV12-3/TRBV12-4|12
ASSATGSWAEAF